This TCR beta chain was retrieved from a study of blood T cell repertoires in COVID-19. Whole-study context: The samples span acute and convalescent COVID-19 from the United States, Italy and Spain.

The CDR3 runs 17 residues. Germline assignment: CDR1 MNHEY and CDR2 SVGEGT. Trimming cost V 6 bases and J 5 bases, with 25 bases left between them. In the study's own analysis: From reference gene primer amplification, estimates of nucleated cell counts were derived. The data were produced by immunoSEQ multiplex PCR, yet TCRdb's version contains in-frame clones alone and is incomplete. V and J calls and clone size are as listed in that table; D and trimming were resolved from the DNA. The sample has about 40,000 clones; just under 85% are singletons. This chain uses TRBV6-2 or TRBV6-3 with TRBJ1-2, with a weak D call TRBD1 (5 bases). The receptor was derived from an older woman with acute or convalescent COVID-19. The sequencing input was peripheral blood. The CDR3 loop reads CASSPSTTRKGLYGYTF. The CDR3 DNA reads TGTGCCAGCAGCCCTTCAACTACCCGTAAGGGGTTGTATGGCTACACCTTC.